One sample yielded the 10 T cell receptor beta chains listed below, sequenced in a study of blood T cell repertoires in COVID-19. The method was immunoSEQ multiplex PCR; TCRdb's version includes in-frame clones alone and lacks a portion of them. In the table there are under 250,000 clones, around four fifths of which are singletons. The source material was peripheral blood. These receptors were taken from a man aged 35-49 years with active or convalescent COVID-19.

This rearrangement joins TRBV3-1 (or the pseudogene TRBV3-2) to TRBJ2-5, with D possibly matching TRBD2 (6 bases). CDR3 length: 13 residues. The germline V gene has CDR1 LGHDT and CDR2 YNNKEL (reference sequence). Trimming shortened V by 4 bases and J by 2 bases, and 8 bases separated the two germline ends. The CDR3 protein is CASSLGTQETQYF. For the CDR3, the DNA is TGTGCCAGCAGCCTTGGGACTCAAGAGACCCAGTACTTC.

This clone was counted only a few times. The J gene is TRBJ1-1, the V gene TRBV14; D uncertain. Germline V CDR1 and CDR2: SGHDN, FVKESK. Trimming cost V 2 bases and J 4 bases, with 5 bases left between them. The CDR3 loop spans 12 amino acids. For the CDR3, the DNA is TGTGCCAGCAGCCAAATGAGCACTGAAGCTTTCTTT. The encoded protein is CASSQMSTEAFF.

The chain recombines TRBV2 with TRBJ1-2; no clear D gene. There are 14 residues in the CDR3. Per germline, CDR1 SNHLY and CDR2 FYNNEI. Deletions cut 3 bases from V and 7 bases from J, with 15 bases between. CDR3 loop: CASSEEGRWAGYTF. CDR3 bases: TGTGCCAGCAGTGAGGAGGGCAGATGGGCTGGCTACACCTTC.

The CDR3 DNA sequence: TGTGCCAGCAGCGTGAGAGGGGGCGGATCGAGCTATGGCTACACCTTC. The encoded protein is CASSVRGGGSSYGYTF. The chain employs TRBV11-2 and TRBJ1-2, with TRBD1 matching over 7 bases. This CDR3 comprises 16 residues. CDR1 SGHAT and CDR2 FQNNGV come from the germline V gene. V gave up 5 bases and J gave up 4 bases; unmatched junction bases: 13.

The chain couples TRBV28 to TRBJ2-7; 7 nucleotides line up with TRBD1. V was clipped by 7 bases and J by 1 base; unmatched bases: 7. Per the germline V gene, CDR1 is MDHEN and CDR2 is SYDVKM. CDR3 length: 14 residues. The CDR3 bases are TGTGCCAGCAAGATAAGGGGGCCGTCCTACGAGCAGTACTTC. Its translation is CASKIRGPSYEQYF. The complete variable domain, with remaining parts taken from reference TRBV28 and TRBJ2-7, reads DVKVTQSSRYLVKRTGEKVFLECVQDMDHENMFWYRQDPGLGLRLIYFSYDVKMKEKGDIPEGYSVSREKKERFSLILESASTNQTSMYLCASKIRGPSYEQYFGPGTRLTVT.

The chain carries TRBV6-2 or TRBV6-3 and TRBJ1-1; tentatively, D is TRBD1 (5 bases). Looked up from germline, CDR1 is MNHEY and CDR2 is SVGEGT. This CDR3 is built from 14 residues. Trimming took 0 bases from V and 4 from J, leaving 9 bases between them. This CDR3 is CASSYSPGSTEAFF. Written as DNA, the CDR3 is TGTGCCAGCAGTTACTCCCCAGGGTCCACTGAAGCTTTCTTT.

The rearrangement uses TRBV5-1 and TRBJ2-3, with D possibly TRBD1 on 5 matching bases. This CDR3 has 14 residues. Per the germline V gene, CDR1 is SGHRS and CDR2 is YFSETQ. The V and J ends lost 4 bases and 4 bases respectively, with 13 bases between them. As DNA, the CDR3 is TGCGCCAGCAGCCTTATGGGGCGCGCAGATACGCAGTATTTT. As protein: CASSLMGRADTQYF.

V gene TRBV19 combines with J gene TRBJ2-1; 11 positions match TRBD1. CDR3 length: 23 amino acids. Trimming at V came to 1 base and at J to 2 bases, leaving 22 bases not matched to a gene. From germline, CDR1 is LNHDA and CDR2 SQIVND (reference sequence). The CDR3 nucleotides read TGTGCCAGTAGTATAGTGCAACTCGGTGTGGGACAGGGGGGTTTTATGCCCTACAATGAGCAGTTCTTC. It specifies CASSIVQLGVGQGGFMPYNEQFF.

The rearrangement joins TRBV9 to TRBJ2-1; 12 bases are shared with TRBD2. V was clipped by 0 bases and J by 3 bases; unmatched bases: 7. The V gene's germline CDR1 is SGDLS and CDR2 YYNGEE. The CDR3 is made up of 18 amino acids. This CDR3 is CASSVGLAGVVSYNEQFF. CDR3 in DNA: TGTGCCAGCAGCGTAGGACTAGCGGGAGTGGTTAGCTACAATGAGCAGTTCTTC.

The chain joins TRBV10-3 to TRBJ1-1, with 10 bases aligning to TRBD1. The CDR3 covers 13 residues. The V and J ends lost 0 bases and 11 bases, in that order; junction bases with no gene match: 3. CDR1 and CDR2 from the germline V gene are ENHRY and SYGVKD. In DNA form, the CDR3 reads TGTGCCATCAGTGAGTCTGAGGGACAGGGGGCTTTCTTT. Amino acid sequence: CAISESEGQGAFF.